A single sample gave rise to the 2 T cell receptor beta chains below, sequenced in a study of blood T cell repertoires in COVID-19 (dated by TCRdb to the early 2020s). Libraries were made using the immunoSEQ multiplex PCR assay. This immuneACCESS table, as held by TCRdb, lists in-frame sequences with V and J called but not all clones. Of the missing ones, under half trace to an unresolved V gene in checked studies; the others have no known cause. This sample gives tens of thousands of clones in total; 90% of them show up just once. Approximately 1.6% of the sample rests with the top ten. Sequenced input: peripheral blood. The source of these receptors is a man aged 55 to 70 with acute or convalescent COVID-19.

The CDR3 DNA reads TGTGCCAGCAGCGCCTTCGGGACAGGGGAGGGCGAGCAGTACTTC. It is translated as CASSAFGTGEGEQYF. V usage is TRBV9 and J usage is TRBJ2-7; 10 positions agree with TRBD1. V shed 3 bases, J shed 6 bases, and the junction held 9 bases outside the gene matches. CDR3 length: 15 residues. From germline, CDR1 is SGDLS and CDR2 YYNGEE.

The rearrangement links TRBV12-3 or TRBV12-4 to TRBJ2-1, with 8 positions matching TRBD2. V gave up 3 bases and J gave up 12 bases; unmatched junction bases: 4. The CDR3 is 12 residues long. In DNA, the CDR3 is TGTGCCAGCAGTTTTGGGGCGGGAGGGCAGTTCTTC. Translated: CASSFGAGGQFF.